This is a list of T cell receptor beta chains from one sample in a study of beta chain features in type 1 diabetes. TCRdb's table, derived via immunoSEQ multiplex PCR, lists solely in-frame clones and lacks some. This table holds about 620,000 clones, about 14% found once. The sequenced sample consisted of naive CD4+ T cells from blood. Receptors originate from a young man in good health. The CDR3 runs from the conserved cysteine through the conserved F or W. The order of the fields is CDR3 protein, CDR3 DNA, CDR3 length, J gene, V gene, D gene, clone size. D genes are given only for firm matches. Size values are once, few and many counts, or a class for expanded clones, and some rows have none.

CDR3: CATSRDQGGGTDTQYF
DNA: TGTGCCACCAGCAGAGATCAGGGAGGGGGCACAGATACGCAGTATTTT
length: 16
J: TRBJ2-3
V: TRBV15
D: TRBD2
size: few

CDR3: CASSQAGTLGTQYF
DNA: TGCGCCAGCAGCCAGGCGGGAACCCTGGGGACCCAGTACTTC
length: 14
J: TRBJ2-5
V: TRBV4-3
D: -
size: -

CDR3: CASSSAGISSYEQYF
DNA: TGTGCCAGCAGTTCGGCCGGGATAAGCTCCTACGAGCAGTACTTC
length: 15
J: TRBJ2-7
V: TRBV28
D: -
size: -

CDR3: CASSFGQSYTDTQYF
DNA: TGTGCCAGCAGCTTCGGACAGTCATACACAGATACGCAGTATTTT
length: 15
J: TRBJ2-3
V: TRBV11-2
D: -
size: few

CDR3: CASSFAQLTGELFF
DNA: TGTGCCAGCAGCTTTGCACAGCTCACCGGGGAGCTGTTTTTT
length: 14
J: TRBJ2-2
V: TRBV7-2
D: -
size: few

CDR3: CSVADRVNTEAFF
DNA: TGCAGCGTTGCGGACAGGGTTAACACTGAAGCTTTCTTT
length: 13
J: TRBJ1-1
V: TRBV29-1
D: TRBD1
size: -

CDR3: CASSHPTGDSGNTIYF
DNA: TGCGCCAGCAGCCACCCGACAGGCGACTCTGGAAACACCATATATTTT
length: 16
J: TRBJ1-3
V: TRBV4-1
D: -
size: -

CDR3: CASRASGGLTYEQYF
DNA: TGTGCCAGCAGAGCTAGCGGGGGGCTAACCTACGAGCAGTACTTC
length: 15
J: TRBJ2-7
V: TRBV6-5
D: TRBD2
size: few

CDR3: CASSPGPNTEAFF
DNA: TGTGCCAGCTCACCAGGTCCGAACACTGAAGCTTTCTTT
length: 13
J: TRBJ1-1
V: TRBV18
D: -
size: -

CDR3: CASSQNRDSYGYTF
DNA: TGCGCCAGCAGCCAGAACCGGGACAGCTATGGCTACACCTTC
length: 14
J: TRBJ1-2
V: TRBV4-3
D: TRBD1
size: -

CDR3: CSASWLNEQFF
DNA: TGCAGTGCTAGTTGGTTGAATGAGCAGTTCTTC
length: 11
J: TRBJ2-1
V: TRBV20-1
D: -
size: -

CDR3: CASSRGLAVYNEQFF
DNA: TGTGCCAGCAGCAGAGGACTAGCGGTATACAATGAGCAGTTCTTC
length: 15
J: TRBJ2-1
V: TRBV5-6
D: TRBD2
size: few

CDR3: CASSSVAGRGNEKLFF
DNA: TGTGCCAGCAGCTCCGTAGCCGGCCGGGGAAATGAAAAACTGTTTTTT
length: 16
J: TRBJ1-4
V: TRBV7-2
D: -
size: few

CDR3: CASSRGSLMNTEAFF
DNA: TGTGCCAGCAGCCGAGGGAGCTTAATGAACACTGAAGCTTTCTTT
length: 15
J: TRBJ1-1
V: TRBV7-2
D: -
size: -

CDR3: CASSEGPGFNQPQHF
DNA: TGTGCCAGCAGCGAGGGGCCAGGGTTCAATCAGCCCCAGCATTTT
length: 15
J: TRBJ1-5
V: TRBV5-6
D: -
size: -

CDR3: CASNQGHSPLHF
DNA: TGTGCCAGCAACCAGGGGCATTCACCCCTCCACTTT
length: 12
J: TRBJ1-6
V: TRBV6-6
D: -
size: -

CDR3: CASSPGLGGNEQFF
DNA: TGTGCCAGCAGCCCCGGGCTAGGTGGCAATGAGCAGTTCTTC
length: 14
J: TRBJ2-1
V: TRBV11-3
D: -
size: few

CDR3: CASTGTGGEAFF
DNA: TGTGCCAGCACTGGGACAGGCGGTGAAGCTTTCTTT
length: 12
J: TRBJ1-1
V: TRBV6-4
D: TRBD1
size: -

CDR3: CASSRQSTGGYGYTF
DNA: TGTGCCAGCAGCCGCCAGTCGACAGGGGGCTATGGCTACACCTTC
length: 15
J: TRBJ1-2
V: TRBV25-1
D: TRBD1
size: -

CDR3: CASSLSRERTDTQYF
DNA: TGTGCCAGCAGCTTATCACGGGAGAGGACAGATACGCAGTATTTT
length: 15
J: TRBJ2-3
V: TRBV7-3
D: -
size: -

CDR3: CVSMGRSNTEAFF
DNA: TGTGTGTCGATGGGCAGGTCGAACACTGAAGCTTTCTTT
length: 13
J: TRBJ1-1
V: TRBV6-5
D: -
size: -

CDR3: CASSNSNCKETQYF
DNA: TGTGCCAGCAGCAACAGCAACTGCAAAGAGACCCAGTACTTC
length: 14
J: TRBJ2-5
V: TRBV21-1
D: -
size: few

CDR3: CASSSTGFEQFF
DNA: TGTGCCAGCAGCTCGACAGGTTTTGAGCAGTTCTTC
length: 12
J: TRBJ2-1
V: TRBV11-3
D: -
size: -

CDR3: CASSPRGTGIGNEQFF
DNA: TGTGCCAGCTCACCTCGAGGGACAGGGATAGGGAATGAGCAGTTCTTC
length: 16
J: TRBJ2-1
V: TRBV18
D: TRBD1
size: few

CDR3: CASSSGQPYEQYF
DNA: TGTGCCAGCAGCTCAGGACAGCCCTACGAGCAGTACTTC
length: 13
J: TRBJ2-7
V: TRBV7-2
D: -
size: few

CDR3: CASSHHRQGDYGYTF
DNA: TGCGCCAGCAGCCATCACAGACAGGGTGACTATGGCTACACCTTC
length: 15
J: TRBJ1-2
V: TRBV4-3
D: TRBD1
size: -

CDR3: CASSLATGANQPQHF
DNA: TGTGCCAGCAGCTTAGCAACAGGGGCCAATCAGCCCCAGCATTTT
length: 15
J: TRBJ1-5
V: TRBV7-9
D: TRBD1
size: -

CDR3: CASSLTLMGEQYF
DNA: TGTGCCAGCAGCTTAACGTTGATGGGCGAGCAGTACTTC
length: 13
J: TRBJ2-7
V: TRBV7-9
D: -
size: few

CDR3: CASSFRQGADTQYF
DNA: TGCGCCAGCAGCTTTCGACAGGGAGCAGATACGCAGTATTTT
length: 14
J: TRBJ2-3
V: TRBV5-1
D: TRBD1
size: -

CDR3: CASSQGGAGANYGYTF
DNA: TGCGCCAGCAGCCAAGGTGGAGCAGGAGCTAACTATGGCTACACCTTC
length: 16
J: TRBJ1-2
V: TRBV4-1
D: -
size: -

CDR3: CSVAGPYYYGYTF
DNA: TGCAGCGTTGCAGGGCCCTACTATTATGGCTACACCTTC
length: 13
J: TRBJ1-2
V: TRBV29-1
D: -
size: few

CDR3: CASSGNTIYF
DNA: TGTGCCAGCAGCGGAAACACCATATATTTT
length: 10
J: TRBJ1-3
V: TRBV7-9
D: -
size: -

CDR3: CASSVRQGVTEAFF
DNA: TGTGCCAGTAGTGTCCGACAGGGCGTGACTGAAGCTTTCTTT
length: 14
J: TRBJ1-1
V: TRBV19
D: TRBD1
size: -

CDR3: CASSLSFRFSGANVLTF
DNA: TGTGCCAGCAGTCTTAGTTTTCGTTTTTCTGGGGCCAACGTCCTGACTTTC
length: 17
J: TRBJ2-6
V: TRBV28
D: -
size: -

CDR3: CASSLEGGAAAEAFF
DNA: TGCGCCAGCAGCTTGGAAGGCGGAGCCGCCGCTGAAGCTTTCTTT
length: 15
J: TRBJ1-1
V: TRBV5-1
D: -
size: -

CDR3: CASSTGPRGHGYTF
DNA: TGTGCCAGCAGTACCGGGCCCAGGGGTCATGGCTACACCTTC
length: 14
J: TRBJ1-2
V: TRBV6-5
D: -
size: -

CDR3: CASSFDGTDTQYF
DNA: TGTGCCAGCAGCTTTGACGGCACAGATACGCAGTATTTT
length: 13
J: TRBJ2-3
V: TRBV7-2
D: -
size: -

CDR3: CASSARRGATNEKLFF
DNA: TGTGCCAGCAGTGCGCGCCGGGGAGCAACTAATGAAAAACTGTTTTTT
length: 16
J: TRBJ1-4
V: TRBV5-4
D: -
size: -

CDR3: CASSLEGGKKETQYF
DNA: TGTGCCAGCAGCTTAGAAGGCGGGAAAAAAGAGACCCAGTACTTC
length: 15
J: TRBJ2-5
V: TRBV5-4
D: -
size: -

CDR3: CASSYGTSGGYF
DNA: TGTGCCAGCAGCTATGGGACTAGCGGGGGCTACTTC
length: 12
J: TRBJ2-4
V: TRBV7-2
D: TRBD2
size: few

CDR3: CASSPTGDTGELFF
DNA: TGTGCCAGTAGTCCAACAGGGGACACCGGGGAGCTGTTTTTT
length: 14
J: TRBJ2-2
V: TRBV19
D: TRBD1
size: -

CDR3: CASSYLDTLINEQYF
DNA: TGCGCCAGCAGCTACCTTGACACCTTAATCAACGAGCAGTACTTC
length: 15
J: TRBJ2-7
V: TRBV5-1
D: -
size: few

CDR3: CASSQDGQGGNEKLFF
DNA: TGCGCCAGCAGCCAAGATGGACAGGGCGGTAATGAAAAACTGTTTTTT
length: 16
J: TRBJ1-4
V: TRBV4-3
D: TRBD1
size: few

CDR3: CASSQGNVRRGKSSYNEQFF
DNA: TGCGCCAGCAGCCAAGGCAACGTCAGGAGGGGGAAAAGCTCCTACAATGAGCAGTTCTTC
length: 20
J: TRBJ2-1
V: TRBV4-1
D: -
size: few

CDR3: CASSLSGGPYEQYF
DNA: TGTGCCAGCAGCCTATCGGGGGGCCCCTACGAGCAGTACTTC
length: 14
J: TRBJ2-7
V: TRBV9
D: -
size: -